This T cell receptor beta chain was identified in a study of shared clonotypes between healthy human individuals (dated by TCRdb to 2018 to 2021). Study-level background: A few men and two women, aged 18 to 49 years, made up the cohort. For each donor, CD4 naive and CD4 memory were each run on three plates, CD8 naive on two plates, and CD8 memory on one plate. To estimate repertoire size and how much clonotypes are shared between individuals, the study performed deep sequencing of blood TCR repertoires from a few healthy adults. To increase sequencing depth and limit assay-specific biases, different laboratories used diverse techniques to prepare libraries and sequence TCR repertoires. Leukapheresis yielded between about 0.9 and 9 billion PBMCs per donor. General findings and caveats noted by the study authors: Naive subsets generally had larger estimated clonotype richness than memory subsets. Higher generation probabilities were observed for clonotypes shared by all four sorted-subset donors than for non-shared clonotypes. Sharing across four donors was observed for around 4.8% of naive CD4, 3% to 3.5% of naive CD8, about 2.3% of memory CD4, and over 0.3% of memory CD8 clonotypes. Incomplete sequencing was indicated by rarefaction of sorted-subset datasets, despite the large sequencing depth. The small number of donors limited the genetic and exposure-history diversity represented. Based on pairwise subsampling, the degree of clonotype sharing among donors was expected to be affected by sequencing depth. Sampling was restricted to blood, and TCR repertoires in tissue are likely to differ from TCR repertoires in blood.

Concerning this clone: The antigen this receptor binds is unknown. Base qualities were left out, and no much larger clone turns up one base away. Distinct nucleotide sequences in the sample also encode this CDR3.

Healthy HIV-negative adults with no recently reported acute infections or vaccinations were included as donors. Every donor was a Caucasian adult living in Nashville, Tennessee, USA. CD4+ T cells were enriched through magnetic negative selection, after which naive cells were positively selected on CD45RA and the remaining negative fraction served as the memory subset. Blood was obtained by leukapheresis, after which PBMCs were separated by Ficoll-Histopaque density gradient centrifugation and cryopreserved in liquid nitrogen vapor phase. Analytical flow cytometry was used to check the purity and quantity of every magnetically sorted T cell population. Each sorted fraction had its genomic DNA isolated and then quantified by UV absorbance on a Nanodrop 2000c. Using the deep immunoSEQ assay, TCR CDR3 regions were amplified from genomic DNA by multiplex PCR. Extracted genomic DNA from each cell subset was distributed evenly across all wells of several immunoSEQ 96-well plates, and each plate was treated as a replicate. Each replicate PCR for sorted subsets received about 200 ng genomic DNA, equal to roughly 33,000 T cell genomes. Purified libraries were quantified with a Qubit 3.0 fluorometer, sized on a Bioanalyzer 2100, and re-quantified with the KAPA Library Quantification kit. Every immunoSEQ 96-well plate was sequenced on a dedicated single-read 150-cycle Illumina NextSeq 550 flow cell. The authors' analysis ran thus. Because only junctional sequences without quality scores were contained in the immunoSEQ output, filtering matching that applied to full-length reads could not be performed. To assign V/J genes and CDR3, sequences were annotated using PyIR, a Python wrapper for IgBLAST v1.9, with IMGT germline references. Reads were filtered out if the reads had weak V/J assignments (E-value above 1e-6), no CDR3, stop codons, out-of-frame junctions, or ambiguous translated residues. A V3J clonotype was defined by an identical inferred V gene, J gene, and CDR3 amino acid sequence. To compute the percentage overlap between repertoires, the number of shared unique clonotypes was divided by the size of the smaller repertoire. Three approaches were used to assess repertoire richness: RTK rarefaction, the Chao1 estimator, and Recon v2.1 estimates of unobserved clonotypes. For all TCRbeta clonotypes obtained by the gDNA method from a few donors, generation probabilities were computed with OLGA. TCRdb holds this immuneACCESS table with in-frame rearrangements only. Some clones are missing; in checked studies, unresolved V genes explain under half, and the rest has no known cause. V, J and clone size were drawn from that table, and D and trimming were deduced from the DNA. The sample table shows about 1.5 million clones, and 95% to 99% are seen once. The ten largest account for around 0.47% of the sample.

The CDR3 measures 14 amino acids from cysteine to phenylalanine. The sequence is cut down to CDR3 DNA, 42 bases in frame from base 1. CDR1 SGHRS and CDR2 YFSETQ were looked up in the germline V gene. Trimming at the junction amounts to 0 bases on V and 2 bases on J, and the germline ends lie 9 bases apart. In this chain, TRBV5-1 is recombined with TRBJ2-7; the D region is possibly TRBD1 or TRBD2, each matching across 5 bases. Input material: naive CD4+ T cells sorted from blood. The cell subset or site label for this specimen denotes: CD45RA+ positively selected. The receptor comes from a man younger than 45 in good health. The DNA sequence is TGCGCCAGCAGCTTGGATGGGGGTACCTACGAGCAGTACTTC. This is translated as CASSLDGGTYEQYF.